This note documents a single T cell receptor beta chain sequence. Measured with immunoSEQ multiplex PCR; TCRdb has only the in-frame clones, and not every one. The table lists 50,000 or so clones, roughly nine tenths of them singletons. The data are from a study of T cell changes during pregnancy in multiple sclerosis. Germline CDR1 MNHEY, CDR2 SMNVEV (reference sequence). V lost 4 bases and J 1 base, leaving 7 bases between the germline ends. The CDR3 loop spans 13 amino acids. The sample in question was CD8+ T cells from peripheral blood mononuclear cells, obtained after pregnancy. This sequence joins TRBV27 and TRBJ2-5; D gene unclear. The sequence was collected from a female donor with multiple sclerosis, enrolled in a pregnancy study. CDR3 sequence: CASSSGPQETQYF. DNA for the CDR3: TGTGCCAGCAGTTCTGGGCCCCAAGAGACCCAGTACTTC.